A selection of T cell receptor beta chains follows, all from one sample in a study of control samples from healthy donors and cancer patients. Assay used: immunoSEQ multiplex PCR; TCRdb lists only in-frame clones, some missing. Of 150,000 to 200,000 clones in the sample, approximately 94% are singletons; the top ten hold about 1.4%. Sequencing was carried out using blood. Source of these receptors: a young man in good health. CDR3s leave out the opening cysteine and the closing phenylalanine or tryptophan.

v_gene	j_gene	CDR3aa
TRBV5-1	TRBJ2-7	ASSVGRGGWYEQY
TRBV29-1	TRBJ2-7	SVSVGMGEQY
TRBV7-3	TRBJ2-1	ASSLMGGQGYNEQF
TRBV5-4	TRBJ2-7	ASSWPGQKPYEQY
TRBV5-8	TRBJ1-2	ASSSGQTNYGYT
TRBV10-3	TRBJ1-2	AISEQGNYGYT
TRBV6-6	TRBJ1-1	ASRSRWGTEAF
TRBV5-1	TRBJ2-1	ASSLASGRLNEQF
TRBV7-2	TRBJ2-3	ASSLRPTDTQY
TRBV6-1	TRBJ2-5	ASSEDLAGRTQY
TRBV27	TRBJ2-4	ASSPRDRGRDIQY
TRBV5-4	TRBJ1-2	ASSPGQGNGYT
TRBV5-1	TRBJ1-1	ASSPRPGQEATEAF
TRBV7-9	TRBJ2-7	ASSPGWSTYEQY
TRBV9	TRBJ1-1	ASSPFSGGGTEAF
TRBV5-1	TRBJ2-5	ASSPRAGRETQY
TRBV29-1	TRBJ2-7	SGQNSYEQY
TRBV19	TRBJ1-1	ATMVGITEAF
TRBV6-5	TRBJ1-2	ASSYRTGAANYGYT
TRBV5-4	TRBJ2-2	ASSWSGAGELF
TRBV10-1	TRBJ2-7	ASSEDLRSSYEQY
TRBV10-2	TRBJ2-3	ASRSTSGPTDTQY
TRBV7-9	TRBJ2-3	ASRAGTSGLGVDTQY
TRBV2	TRBJ2-2	ASLAGVTGELF
TRBV5-1	TRBJ2-1	ASSIGQGSANEQF
TRBV5-5	TRBJ2-1	ASSLFPGLAGVDEQF
TRBV30	TRBJ2-3	AWSVGQGSTDTQY
TRBV7-9	TRBJ1-1	ASSRSGGNTEAF
TRBV10-3	TRBJ2-3	AISSPGQTSTDTQY
TRBV5-1	TRBJ1-3	ASSGRQFPSGNTIY
TRBV5-4	TRBJ2-7	ASSPGTTLPYEQY
TRBV5-1	TRBJ2-1	ASSVPLADHNEQF
TRBV11-2	TRBJ1-5	ASSSNSNQPQH
TRBV18	TRBJ1-2	ASSPQFNRETGYT
TRBV12-3/TRBV12-4	TRBJ2-7	ASSDRPYEQY
TRBV27	TRBJ2-2	ASSLYSPVNTGELF
TRBV6-1	TRBJ1-1	ASSAPPGQGVKNTEAF
TRBV9	TRBJ2-1	ASSVHSGIATGDEQF
TRBV28	TRBJ1-5	ASNVINQPQH
TRBV27	TRBJ1-2	ASSSDRSNYGYT